The 26 T cell receptor beta chains presented below share a single source sample, sequenced in a study of T-cell memory formation after mild COVID-19. TCRdb recomputed calls from the 5' RACE reads with MiXCR, one row per CDR3 protein. The sample consists of over 350,000 distinct CDR3 sequences, roughly 15% of them appearing once. Sequenced material: PBMCs or a T cell subset sorted from them (not recorded which). These TCRs come from a man aged 18 to 29 who had mild COVID-19 (a few samples of this study predate the infection). Cell type and time point are not known.

This clonotype showed up just a few times. This rearrangement joins TRBV4-1 to TRBJ2-1; the D gene is possibly TRBD1 (6 bases). Trimming removed 2 bases at V and 0 bases at J, with 14 bases between. The length of the CDR3 is 17 residues. CDR1 and CDR2 (germline): MGHRA, YSYEKL. In DNA, the CDR3 is TGCGCCAGCAGCCAAAAGTTGGGGACAAACTCCTACAATGAGCAGTTCTTC. Encoded protein: CASSQKLGTNSYNEQFF.

The V and J genes are TRBV7-8 and TRBJ2-5; 10 positions agree with TRBD2. J lost 6 bases, V lost 5 bases, and 6 bases had no gene match. The CDR3 runs to 14 residues. CDR1 is SGHVS and CDR2 is FQNEAQ in the germline V gene. CDR3 coding DNA: TGTGCCAGCAGCGTAAGCGGGGGGGCTAAGACCCAGTACTTC. Amino acid sequence: CASSVSGGAKTQYF.

This clonotype has only a few counts. The chain is built from TRBV9 and TRBJ2-3, with D tentatively TRBD1 (5 bases). CDR3 length: 15 residues. The germline V gene has CDR1 SGDLS and CDR2 YYNGEE. Trimming removed 0 bases at V and 3 bases at J, with 11 bases between. The CDR3 is CASSVDGRVTDTQYF. CDR3 coding DNA: TGTGCCAGCAGCGTAGACGGCAGGGTAACAGATACGCAGTATTTT.

In its sample, this clonotype was seen a few times. The chain carries TRBV20-1 and TRBJ1-4; D gene uncertain. From germline, CDR1 is DFQATT and CDR2 SNEGSKA (reference sequence). This CDR3 contains 15 residues. Trimming removed 5 bases from V and 3 bases from J, with 16 bases in between. The CDR3: CSAPTHSVSNEKLFF. Written as DNA, the CDR3 is TGCAGTGCTCCCACCCACAGCGTATCTAATGAAAAACTGTTTTTT.

The genes are TRBV7-2 and TRBJ2-3; 13 bases match TRBD2. V was clipped by 5 bases and J by 3 bases; unmatched bases: 8. CDR3 length: 17 residues. Per germline, CDR1 SGHTA and CDR2 FQGNSA. In DNA, the CDR3 is TGTGCCAGCAGCCGGGGACTAGCGGGGTGGGGGACAGATACGCAGTATTTT. Amino acids: CASSRGLAGWGTDTQYF.

This chain links TRBV9 with TRBJ2-6; unclear D gene. V lost 2 bases, J lost 0 bases, and 3 bases lay in between. Germline CDR1 reads SGDLS; CDR2 reads YYNGEE. This CDR3 is 14 amino acids long. In DNA form, the CDR3 reads TGTGCCAGCAGCGTTGGCTCTGGGGCCAACGTCCTGACTTTC. This sequence encodes CASSVGSGANVLTF. Variable domain in full (rest from reference TRBV9 and TRBJ2-6): DSGVTQTPKHLITATGQRVTLRCSPRSGDLSVYWYQQSLDQGLQFLIQYYNGEERAKGNILERFSAQQFPDLHSELNLSSLELGDSALYFCASSVGSGANVLTFGAGSRLTVL.

This clonotype was seen a few times. V usage is TRBV5-1 and J usage is TRBJ1-3; 8 bases are a match to TRBD1. This CDR3 region has 13 residues. From germline, CDR1 is SGHRS and CDR2 YFSETQ. Unmatched junction bases numbered 3, after V lost 4 bases and J lost 6 bases. CDR3 bases: TGCGCCAGCAGCGGGGACAGGCAAAACACCATATATTTT. As protein: CASSGDRQNTIYF.

This chain links TRBV6-2 or TRBV6-3 with TRBJ2-3; D remains ambiguous. The V gene's germline CDR1 is MNHEY and CDR2 SVGEGT. The germline V and J ends were trimmed by 5 bases and 10 bases, with 13 bases remaining between them. The CDR3 is 12 residues long. The CDR3 sequence is CASSVGYSAQYF. CDR3 DNA: TGTGCCAGCAGTGTGGGCTATTCAGCGCAGTATTTT.

This clonotype was found once. The rearrangement links TRBV7-2 to TRBJ2-3, with 7 nucleotides matching TRBD2. Germline V lookup: CDR1 SGHTA, CDR2 FQGNSA. V trimming: 4 bases; J trimming: 5 bases; junction bases outside the gene matches: 9. CDR3 length equals 15 residues. The CDR3 loop is CASSSEGLSGDTQYF. The CDR3 nucleotides are TGTGCCAGCAGCTCCGAGGGACTATCGGGAGATACGCAGTATTTT.

This clonotype was found a few times. This chain links TRBV29-1 with TRBJ2-2, with D tentatively TRBD1 or TRBD2 (5 bases each). Trimming removed 7 bases from V and 2 bases from J, with 14 bases in between. CDR1 and CDR2 from the germline V gene are SQVTM and ANQGSEA. The CDR3 is 14 amino acids. CDR3 nucleotides: TGCAGCGCCCTTAGAGGGGCCAACACCGGGGAGCTGTTTTTT. It is translated as CSALRGANTGELFF.

This clonotype turned up a few times. The chain carries TRBV5-1 and TRBJ2-1, with 7 bases lining up with TRBD1. The CDR3 extends over 15 amino acids. V trimming: 7 bases; J trimming: 3 bases; junction bases outside the gene matches: 10. Per the germline V gene, CDR1 is SGHRS and CDR2 is YFSETQ. CDR3 nucleotide sequence: TGCGCCAGCGGCCGGGACAGCAGGTACTACAATGAGCAGTTCTTC. This codes for CASGRDSRYYNEQFF.

In this sample, this clonotype turned up a few times. J is TRBJ2-3 and V is TRBV10-3, with D perhaps matching TRBD1 (6 bases). The V and J ends lost 2 bases and 0 bases respectively, with 15 bases between them. The germline gives CDR1 ENHRY, CDR2 SYGVKD. CDR3 size: 17 residues. The CDR3 DNA reads as TGTGCCATCAGTGAGCCCAGGGGCGCCTCTAGCACAGATACGCAGTATTTT. This translates into CAISEPRGASSTDTQYF.

This clonotype occurred a few times. This chain joins TRBV6-5 and TRBJ2-5, with 7 bases fitting TRBD1. Germline assignment: CDR1 MNHEY and CDR2 SVGAGI. V trimming: 6 bases; J trimming: 7 bases; junction bases outside the gene matches: 14. The CDR3 is 15 amino acids. CDR3: CASRPRDSPLGTQYF. CDR3 DNA: TGTGCCAGCAGGCCCAGGGACAGCCCTCTGGGGACCCAGTACTTC.

The chain recombines TRBV3-1 with TRBJ2-7; a weak D match, TRBD2 (6 bases). The CDR3 consists of 15 residues. The germline CDR1 and CDR2 sequences are LGHDT and YNNKEL (reference sequence). The V and J ends lost 0 bases and 5 bases respectively, with 14 bases between them. CDR3: CASSQDHLALHEQYF. The CDR3 region has the DNA TGTGCCAGCAGCCAAGATCACCTAGCGCTCCACGAGCAGTACTTC.

This clonotype was counted a few times. This chain links TRBV4-3 with TRBJ2-3; 9 nucleotides line up with TRBD1. The CDR3 totals 15 residues. Unmatched junction bases numbered 10, after V lost 8 bases and J lost 4 bases. Germline CDR1 LGHNA, CDR2 YSLEER. The CDR3 DNA is TGCGCCAGCCAGTTCGGGACAGGGTTCCCAGATACGCAGTATTTT. It yields the protein CASQFGTGFPDTQYF.

CDR3 nucleotide sequence: TGCGCCAGCAGCTTTCCGAAACTAGCGGGTGGGAATGAGCAGTTCTTC. Protein sequence: CASSFPKLAGGNEQFF. V gene TRBV5-1 combines with J gene TRBJ2-1, with TRBD2 matching 9 bases. CDR1 and CDR2 (germline): SGHRS, YFSETQ. The CDR3 totals 16 residues. J lost 7 bases, V lost 2 bases, and 10 bases had no gene match.

This clonotype was detected a few times. Here the CDR3 DNA reads TGCAGCGTAGGAAGGGGACAACTCCAAGAGACCCAGTACTTC. Its translation is CSVGRGQLQETQYF. The gene calls are TRBV29-1 and TRBJ2-5, with D perhaps TRBD1 (6 bases). The length of the CDR3 is 14 residues. Trimming cost V 6 bases and J 1 base, with 15 bases left between them. CDR1 and CDR2 (germline): SQVTM, ANQGSEA.

This clonotype was detected a few times. The genes are TRBV2 and TRBJ2-7; a possible D gene is TRBD1 (5 bases). The ends were cut back, 8 bases at V and 1 base at J, with 9 bases in the middle. Per the germline V gene, CDR1 is SNHLY and CDR2 is FYNNEI. The CDR3 spans 12 residues. The CDR3 here is CASWRQSYEQYF. CDR3 DNA sequence: TGTGCCAGCTGGCGACAGTCCTACGAGCAGTACTTC.

This clonotype turned up a few times. J is TRBJ2-3 and V is TRBV7-3; D gene uncertain. The CDR3 has 15 residues. Germline CDR1 and CDR2: SGHTA and FQGTGA. Trimming left V 2 bases short and J 2 bases short, with 11 bases between. For the CDR3, the DNA is TGTGCCAGCAGCTTAGGGCGGCTTCACACAGATACGCAGTATTTT. Its translation: CASSLGRLHTDTQYF.

This clonotype was found a few times. The chain has TRBV7-9 and TRBJ2-3; TRBD1 matches at 7 bases. There are 14 residues in the CDR3. The junction had 7 bases not matched to a gene; V was cut back by 5 bases and J by 5 bases. Per germline, CDR1 SEHNR and CDR2 FQNEAQ (reference sequence). CDR3 DNA: TGTGCCAGCAGCAAGGGGGCCCGTAGAGATACGCAGTATTTT. It specifies CASSKGARRDTQYF.

This clonotype has just a few counts. The genes are TRBV4-3 and TRBJ1-4; no firm D call. CDR3 length: 17 residues. V lost 0 bases and J lost 0, with 11 bases in between. Germline V gives CDR1 LGHNA, CDR2 YSLEER. CDR3 protein: CASSQDFRSPTNEKLFF. The CDR3 nucleotides read TGCGCCAGCAGCCAAGATTTCCGGTCTCCAACTAATGAAAAACTGTTTTTT.

V usage is TRBV12-3 or TRBV12-4 and J usage is TRBJ2-1; 8 bases are shared with TRBD2. The CDR3 length is 15 residues. J was trimmed by 4 bases and V by 1 base; bases with no gene match: 3. The CDR3 reads CASSLGRGDYNEQFF. The CDR3 nucleotides read TGTGCCAGCAGTTTAGGGCGGGGGGATTACAATGAGCAGTTCTTC.

This clonotype turned up a few times. The chain is built from TRBV23-1 and TRBJ2-2; 8 bases are a match to TRBD2. TRBV23-1 is an open reading frame, and its role is uncertain. This CDR3 spans 16 amino acids. The V segment lost 3 bases and the J segment 4 bases; nucleotides outside the gene matches: 7. The CDR3 coding sequence is TGCGCCAGCAGTCACGGGAACCTAGCGGGCACCGGGGAGCTGTTTTTT. Translated: CASSHGNLAGTGELFF.

This clonotype was found once. This chain connects TRBV13 to TRBJ1-1, with a tentative D call TRBD1 (6 bases). Germline values: CDR1 PRHDT, CDR2 FYEKMQ (reference sequence). The V and J ends lost 5 bases and 4 bases respectively, with 14 bases between them. This CDR3 is built from 14 residues. CDR3 DNA sequence: TGTGCCAGCAGCCCCCTAACAGGGACCACTGAAGCTTTCTTT. As protein: CASSPLTGTTEAFF.

This clonotype was counted a few times. This sequence joins TRBV24-1 and TRBJ2-1, with 10 bases fitting TRBD1. The CDR3 consists of 16 residues. V lost 4 bases, J lost 5 bases, and 7 bases stayed unmatched. CDR1 and CDR2 (germline): KGHDR, SFDVKD. CDR3 bases: TGTGCCACCAGTGACCCGGGACAGGGGAGCAACAATGAGCAGTTCTTC. This gives the protein CATSDPGQGSNNEQFF.

Concerning this clonotype itself: An end of the junction differs from the germline gene, which may be a read error. V usage is TRBV15 and J usage is TRBJ1-2, with D hard to call. The CDR3 runs to 12 residues. Germline assignment: CDR1 LNHNV and CDR2 YYDKDF (reference sequence). CDR3 sequence (DNA): TGTGCCACCAGCCCCGAAAGAGAAGACGCGAACTTC. It is translated as CATSPEREDANF.